The entry that follows covers one T cell receptor (beta chain) sequence. CDR1 MNHEY and CDR2 SVGAGI come from the germline V gene. V dropped 6 bases and J dropped 4; count of bases not matched to a gene: 5. The CDR3 runs to 13 residues. The data were produced by immunoSEQ multiplex PCR, yet TCRdb's version contains in-frame clones alone and is incomplete. Here the sample spans about 95,000 clones, almost 90% being singletons. The data are from a study of PD-L1 blockade in urothelial cancer. Study as a whole: Blood samples had a median of roughly 140,000 T cells, approximately 83,000 unique TCRs, and clonality roughly 0.074.

As for time point: pretreatment peripheral blood. The number of samples from each patient was between 1 and 8, taken pretreatment and on-treatment. The receptor's source is a man aged 60-69 years with urothelial cancer. The input for sequencing was PBMCs, taken around atezolizumab (anti-PD-L1) treatment. The J gene is TRBJ1-2, the V gene TRBV6-5, with 7 bases identical to TRBD1. CDR3 bases: TGTGCCAGCAGCCGGACAGGCCTCTATGGCTACACCTTC. Amino acids: CASSRTGLYGYTF.